This TCR beta chain emerged from a study of metastatic and nonmetastatic thyroid tumors. In the source study's methods: The study's classifier, a distant-metastasis tool for papillary thyroid cancer, was built using CDR3 differences across clinicopathological groups. TCRdb redid the clone calls on the PCR reads using MiXCR. TCRdb, rather than the study authors, made the V and J calls. The table lists 20,000 to 25,000 clones, 24% of them singletons. This clone came up a few times. A much larger clone lies a single base off, so this may be a read error. Other DNA sequences in the sample encode the same CDR3. This CDR3 comprises 17 residues. Germline V lookup: CDR1 KGHSH, CDR2 LQKENI. Trimming removed 0 bases from V and 5 bases from J; junction bases left unmatched: 8. No patient received treatment before thyroid surgery.

Sequencing used tumor tissue. The TCR sequence derives from a female donor with papillary thyroid cancer or a benign thyroid nodule (not recorded which). Some clones in this sample may be carry-over from other donors' samples. V gene TRBV18 combines with J gene TRBJ2-2, with TRBD2 matching 8 bases. This CDR3 is CASSPPTGGPGTGELFF. Written as DNA, the CDR3 is TGTGCCAGCTCACCACCGACGGGAGGGCCTGGTACCGGGGAGCTGTTTTTT.